The clone carrying this T cell receptor (beta chain) showed up many times. The target antigen is unknown. These data are taken from a study of molecular identifiers for immune sequencing clone quantification. Methods described previously, with TCR primers listed, were used for bulk TCR libraries. Using its own MiXCR run on the PCR reads, TCRdb lists one record per CDR3 protein. The data contain under 650,000 distinct CDR3 sequences, just under 20% of them singletons. Each library that profiled naive CD8 cells came from roughly 20,000 to 1,000,000 sorted cells with 10%, 30% or 50% RNA. Naive CD8 T cells were picked out by sorting for CD8+CD4-CCR7+CD45RA+. Findings and caveats of the study: In naive cells, under 1% of molecules belonged to clones above 20 RNA copies, against over 99% in effector cells.

The germline V gene has CDR1 SEHNR and CDR2 FQNEAQ (reference sequence). There are 15 residues in the CDR3. J was trimmed by 2 bases and V by 5 bases; bases with no gene match: 7. This receptor was taken from a human donor in good health. Some libraries in this study had Jurkat cell RNA spiked in. The J gene is TRBJ2-3, the V gene TRBV7-9; 7 nucleotides align to TRBD1. Sequenced material: naive CD8+ T cells from blood, with Jurkat cell RNA spiked in. Subset indicated: FACS-sorted CD8+CD4-CCR7+CD45RA+ naive T cells. The CDR3 protein is CASSGGQHYTDTQYF. CDR3 in DNA: TGTGCCAGCAGCGGGGGACAGCATTACACAGATACGCAGTATTTT.